This T cell receptor (beta chain) was recorded in a study of blood T cell repertoires in COVID-19. Produced via immunoSEQ multiplex PCR; TCRdb's table is partial and in-frame only. The data contain around 300,000 clones, about nine tenths of them singletons. This CDR3 has 16 amino acids. CDR1 is MNHNS, CDR2 SASEGT, per germline. V was shortened by 0 bases and J by 3 bases, with 9 bases between the two germline ends. The chain couples TRBV6-1 to TRBJ2-6; perhaps TRBD1 as D (6 bases). Sequencing was done on a sample of peripheral blood. The sequence came from a woman aged 25 to 39 with COVID-19, enrolled during active disease. CDR3 amino acids: CASSEASGDGANVLTF. CDR3 DNA: TGTGCCAGCAGTGAAGCCTCAGGGGATGGGGCCAACGTCCTGACTTTC.